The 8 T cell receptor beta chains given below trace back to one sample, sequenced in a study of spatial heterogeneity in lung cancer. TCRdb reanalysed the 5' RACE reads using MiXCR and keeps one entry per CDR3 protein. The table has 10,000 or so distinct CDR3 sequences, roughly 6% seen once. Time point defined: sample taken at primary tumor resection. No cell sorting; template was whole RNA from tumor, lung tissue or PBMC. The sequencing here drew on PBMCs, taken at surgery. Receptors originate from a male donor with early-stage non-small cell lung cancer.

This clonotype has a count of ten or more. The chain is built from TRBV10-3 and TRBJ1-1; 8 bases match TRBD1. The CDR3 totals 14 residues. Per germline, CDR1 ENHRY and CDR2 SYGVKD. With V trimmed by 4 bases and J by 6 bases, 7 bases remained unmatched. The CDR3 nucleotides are TGTGCCATCAGTGCCCCGGACAGGGCGGCTGAAGCTTTCTTT. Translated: CAISAPDRAAEAFF.

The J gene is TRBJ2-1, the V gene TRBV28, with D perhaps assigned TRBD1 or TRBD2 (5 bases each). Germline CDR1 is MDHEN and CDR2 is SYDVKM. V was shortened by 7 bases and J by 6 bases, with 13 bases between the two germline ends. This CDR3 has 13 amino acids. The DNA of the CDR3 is TGTGCCAGCAACTCGGGGCCCCCCAATGAGCAGTTCTTC. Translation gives CASNSGPPNEQFF. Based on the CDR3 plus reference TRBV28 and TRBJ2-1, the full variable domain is DVKVTQSSRYLVKRTGEKVFLECVQDMDHENMFWYRQDPGLGLRLIYFSYDVKMKEKGDIPEGYSVSREKKERFSLILESASTNQTSMYLCASNSGPPNEQFFGPGTRLTVL.

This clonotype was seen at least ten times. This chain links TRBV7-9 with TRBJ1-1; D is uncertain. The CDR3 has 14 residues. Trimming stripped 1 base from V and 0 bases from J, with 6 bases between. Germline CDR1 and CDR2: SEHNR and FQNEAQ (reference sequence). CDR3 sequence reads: CASSLVLVNTEAFF. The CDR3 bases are TGTGCCAGCAGCTTAGTCTTGGTGAACACTGAAGCTTTCTTT.

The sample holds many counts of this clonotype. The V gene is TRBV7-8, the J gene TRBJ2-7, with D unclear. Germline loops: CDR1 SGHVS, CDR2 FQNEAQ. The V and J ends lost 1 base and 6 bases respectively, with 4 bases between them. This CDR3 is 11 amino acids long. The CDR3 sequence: CASSLGTEQYF. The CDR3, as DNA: TGTGCCAGCAGCTTAGGGACCGAGCAGTACTTC.

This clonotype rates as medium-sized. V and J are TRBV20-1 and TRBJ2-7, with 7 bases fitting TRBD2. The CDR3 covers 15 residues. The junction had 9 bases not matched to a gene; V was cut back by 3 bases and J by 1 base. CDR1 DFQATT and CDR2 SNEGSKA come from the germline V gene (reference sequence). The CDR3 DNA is TGCAGTGCTAGTAGTCGGGCTAGCGGATCCTACGAGCAGTACTTC. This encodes CSASSRASGSYEQYF.

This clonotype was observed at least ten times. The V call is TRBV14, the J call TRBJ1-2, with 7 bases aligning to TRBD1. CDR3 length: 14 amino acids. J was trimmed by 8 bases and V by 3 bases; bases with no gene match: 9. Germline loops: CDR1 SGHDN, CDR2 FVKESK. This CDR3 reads CASSQDTGVRGYTF. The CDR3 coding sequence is TGTGCCAGCAGCCAGGATACAGGGGTCCGGGGCTACACCTTC.

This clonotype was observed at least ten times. The CDR3 DNA sequence: TGTGCCAGCAGCCCCGGGGGGACTAGCGGGGGCTCCTACAATGAGCAGTTCTTC. Protein sequence: CASSPGGTSGGSYNEQFF. The chain combines TRBV7-3 with TRBJ2-1, with 14 bases that match TRBD2. Germline V gene data show CDR1 as SGHTA and CDR2 as FQGTGA. The CDR3 is 18 residues long. V trimming: 5 bases; J trimming: 0 bases; junction bases outside the gene matches: 6.

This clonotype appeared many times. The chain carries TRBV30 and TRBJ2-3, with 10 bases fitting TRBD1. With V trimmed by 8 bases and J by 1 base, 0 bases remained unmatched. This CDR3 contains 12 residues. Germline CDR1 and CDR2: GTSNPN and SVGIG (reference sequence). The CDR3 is CAGQGGTDTQYF. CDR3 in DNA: TGTGCCGGACAGGGGGGCACAGATACGCAGTATTTT. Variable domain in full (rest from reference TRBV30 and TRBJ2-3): SQTIHQWPATLVQPVGSPLSLECTVEGTSNPNLYWYRQAAGRGLQLLFYSVGIGQISSEVPQNLSASRPQDRQFILSSKKLLLSDSGFYLCAGQGGTDTQYFGPGTRLTVL.